This TCR beta chain was retrieved from a study of shared clonotypes between healthy human individuals. Overall study findings and caveats: The rarefaction results pointed to incomplete sorted-subset sequencing despite large depth. Naive subsets tended to show greater estimated richness than memory subsets.

CD45RA-negative memory and CD45RA+ naive subsets were split from the CD4+ cells. Concerning this clone: Its antigen is undetermined.

In replicate PCRs of sorted subsets, roughly 200 ng DNA, approximately 30,000 T cell genomes, was used. The data were produced by immunoSEQ multiplex PCR, yet TCRdb's version contains in-frame clones alone and is incomplete. The table includes millions of clones, approximately 90% detected once. This receptor was identified in a man between 18 and 35 years old in good health. The sequenced material came from naive CD4+ T cells sorted from blood. Subset noted: CD45RA+ positively selected.

The CDR3 spells CATSGVASEQYF. The CDR3 DNA follows: TGTGCCACCAGCGGGGTAGCGAGCGAGCAGTACTTC. The chain carries TRBV10-3 and TRBJ2-7; 7 bases agree with TRBD2. Germline CDR1 reads ENHRY; CDR2 reads SYGVKD. With V trimmed by 10 bases and J by 6 bases, 9 bases remained unmatched. This CDR3 has 12 amino acids.